This T cell receptor (beta chain) was found in a study of T cell responses to AZD1222 COVID-19 vaccine. There are 14 residues in the CDR3. The V end was cut by 8 bases, the J end by 2 bases, with 12 bases between. Germline V gives CDR1 LNHDA, CDR2 SQIVND (reference sequence). Study-wide findings and caveats: The peak T cell response came first, and repertoires were sampled only after it. With dominance at 160-218 and 743-854, vaccine-associated CD4 TCRs spanned spike.

Method: immunoSEQ multiplex PCR; TCRdb's copy keeps in-frame clones and lacks some. Of more than 85,000 clones listed, more than 75% were seen once; the top ten hold 2% to 3%. To note about this clone: Its target is unknown.

This sequence joins TRBV19 and TRBJ2-2; D unclear. Sequences were derived from peripheral blood, sampled on day 0 of AZD1222 vaccination. This receptor was taken from an adult in good health. The CDR3 sequence is CASGWASNTGELFF. CDR3 coding DNA: TGTGCCAGTGGTTGGGCTAGTAACACCGGGGAGCTGTTTTTT.